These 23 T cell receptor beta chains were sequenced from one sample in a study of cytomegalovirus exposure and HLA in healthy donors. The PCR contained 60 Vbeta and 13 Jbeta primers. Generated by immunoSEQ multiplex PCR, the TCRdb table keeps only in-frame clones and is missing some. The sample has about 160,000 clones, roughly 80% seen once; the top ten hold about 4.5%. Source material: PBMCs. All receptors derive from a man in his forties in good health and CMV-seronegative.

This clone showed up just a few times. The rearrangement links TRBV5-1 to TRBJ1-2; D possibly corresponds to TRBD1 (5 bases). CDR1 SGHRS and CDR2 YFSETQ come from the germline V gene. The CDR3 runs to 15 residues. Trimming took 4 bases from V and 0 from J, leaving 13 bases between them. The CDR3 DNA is TGCGCCAGCAGCCCTTCATCGACAGCTAACTATGGCTACACCTTC. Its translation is CASSPSSTANYGYTF.

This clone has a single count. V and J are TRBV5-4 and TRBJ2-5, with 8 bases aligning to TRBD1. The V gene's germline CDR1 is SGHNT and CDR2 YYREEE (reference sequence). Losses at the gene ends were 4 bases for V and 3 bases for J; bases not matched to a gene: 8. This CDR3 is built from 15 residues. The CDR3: CASSPSRQGKETQYF. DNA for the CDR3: TGTGCCAGCAGCCCCTCTCGACAGGGGAAAGAGACCCAGTACTTC.

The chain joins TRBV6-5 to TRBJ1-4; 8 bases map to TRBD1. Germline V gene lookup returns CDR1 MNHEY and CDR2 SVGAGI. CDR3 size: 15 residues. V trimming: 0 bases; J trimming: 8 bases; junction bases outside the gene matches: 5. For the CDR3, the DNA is TGTGCCAGCAGTTACTCCGAGACAGGGGCCGAAAAACTGTTTTTT. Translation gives CASSYSETGAEKLFF.

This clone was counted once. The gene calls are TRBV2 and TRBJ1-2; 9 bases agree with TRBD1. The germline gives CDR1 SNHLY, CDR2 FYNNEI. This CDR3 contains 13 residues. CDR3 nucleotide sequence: TGTGCTATAAACAGGGGGCGAGACTATGGCTACACCTTC. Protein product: CAINRGRDYGYTF.

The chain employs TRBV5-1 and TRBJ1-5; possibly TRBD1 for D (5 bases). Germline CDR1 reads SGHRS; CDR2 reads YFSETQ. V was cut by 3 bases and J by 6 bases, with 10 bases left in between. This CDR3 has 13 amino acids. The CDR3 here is CASSSQGGQPQHF. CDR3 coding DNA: TGCGCCAGCAGCTCCCAGGGCGGTCAGCCCCAGCATTTT.

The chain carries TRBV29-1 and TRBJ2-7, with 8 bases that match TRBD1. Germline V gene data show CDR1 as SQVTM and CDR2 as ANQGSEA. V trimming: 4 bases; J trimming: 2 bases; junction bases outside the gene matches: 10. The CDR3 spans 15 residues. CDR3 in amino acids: CSVGGDRTGTYEQYF. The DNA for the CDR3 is TGCAGCGTTGGTGGGGACAGGACCGGAACCTACGAGCAGTACTTC.

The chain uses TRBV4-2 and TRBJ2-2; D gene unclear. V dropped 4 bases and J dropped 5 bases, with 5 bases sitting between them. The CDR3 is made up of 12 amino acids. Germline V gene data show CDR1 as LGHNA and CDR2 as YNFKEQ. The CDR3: CASSLNTGELFF. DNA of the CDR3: TGTGCCAGCAGCCTAAATACCGGGGAGCTGTTTTTT.

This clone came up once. The CDR3 loop is CASSRFLAGADTDTQYF. In DNA, the CDR3 is TGTGCCAGCAGCCGGTTTCTAGCGGGGGCCGACACAGATACGCAGTATTTT. The rearrangement uses TRBV11-2 and TRBJ2-3; 10 bases are shared with TRBD2. This CDR3 is built from 17 residues. After removal of 5 bases from V and 2 bases from J, the junction contained 10 bases not matched to a gene. Looked up from germline, CDR1 is SGHAT and CDR2 is FQNNGV. The full variable domain, rest sourced from reference TRBV11-2 and TRBJ2-3, is EAGVAQSPRYKIIEKRQSVAFWCNPISGHATLYWYQQILGQGPKLLIQFQNNGVVDDSQLPKDRFSAERLKGVDSTLKIQPAKLEDSAVYLCASSRFLAGADTDTQYFGPGTRLTVL.

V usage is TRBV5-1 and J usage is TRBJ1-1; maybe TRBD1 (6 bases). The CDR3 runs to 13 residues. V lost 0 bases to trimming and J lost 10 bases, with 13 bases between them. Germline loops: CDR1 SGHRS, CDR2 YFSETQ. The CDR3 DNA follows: TGCGCCAGCAGCTTGGGGGACAAGGGTAGAGCTTTCTTT. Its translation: CASSLGDKGRAFF. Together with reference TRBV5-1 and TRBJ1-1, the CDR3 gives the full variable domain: KAGVTQTPRYLIKTRGQQVTLSCSPISGHRSVSWYQQTPGQGLQFLFEYFSETQRNKGNFPGRFSGRQFSNSRSEMNVSTLELGDSALYLCASSLGDKGRAFFGQGTRLTVV.

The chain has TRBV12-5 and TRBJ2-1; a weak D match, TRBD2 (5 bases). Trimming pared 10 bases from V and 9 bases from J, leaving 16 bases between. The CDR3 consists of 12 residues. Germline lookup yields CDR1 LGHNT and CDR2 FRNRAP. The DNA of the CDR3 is TGTGCTACAAACCGAGGGATTGGTGAGCAGTTCTTC. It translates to CATNRGIGEQFF.

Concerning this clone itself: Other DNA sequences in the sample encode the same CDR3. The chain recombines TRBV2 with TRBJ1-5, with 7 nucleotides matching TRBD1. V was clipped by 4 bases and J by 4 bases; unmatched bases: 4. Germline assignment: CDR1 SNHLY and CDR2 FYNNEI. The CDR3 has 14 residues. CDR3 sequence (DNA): TGTGCCAGCAGTGGGCAGGGGGGAAATCAGCCCCAGCATTTT. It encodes CASSGQGGNQPQHF.

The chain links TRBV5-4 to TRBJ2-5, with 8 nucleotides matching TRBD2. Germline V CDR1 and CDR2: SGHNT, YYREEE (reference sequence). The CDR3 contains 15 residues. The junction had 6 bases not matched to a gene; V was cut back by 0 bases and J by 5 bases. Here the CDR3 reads CASSLDTGGRETQYF. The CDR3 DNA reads TGTGCCAGCAGCTTGGATACGGGGGGGAGGGAGACCCAGTACTTC. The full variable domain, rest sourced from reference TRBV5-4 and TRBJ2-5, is ETGVTQSPTHLIKTRGQQVTLRCSSQSGHNTVSWYQQALGQGPQFIFQYYREEENGRGNFPPRFSGLQFPNYSSELNVNALELDDSALYLCASSLDTGGRETQYFGPGTRLLVL.

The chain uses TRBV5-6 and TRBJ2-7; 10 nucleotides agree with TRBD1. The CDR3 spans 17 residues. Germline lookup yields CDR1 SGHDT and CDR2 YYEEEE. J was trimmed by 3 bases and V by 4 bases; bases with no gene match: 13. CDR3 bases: TGTGCCAGCAGCCAAAGGGTCGGGGACAGGGGAGTCTACGAGCAGTACTTC. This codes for CASSQRVGDRGVYEQYF.

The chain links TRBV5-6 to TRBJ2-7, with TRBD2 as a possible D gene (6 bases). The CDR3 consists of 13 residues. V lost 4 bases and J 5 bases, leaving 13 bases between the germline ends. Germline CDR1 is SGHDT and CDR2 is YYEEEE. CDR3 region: CASSDGGMNEQYF. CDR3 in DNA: TGTGCCAGCAGCGATGGAGGGATGAACGAGCAGTACTTC.

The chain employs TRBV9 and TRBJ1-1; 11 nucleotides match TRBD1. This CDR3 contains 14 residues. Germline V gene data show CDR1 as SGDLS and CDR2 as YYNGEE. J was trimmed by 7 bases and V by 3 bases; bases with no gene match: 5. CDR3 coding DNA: TGTGCCAGCAGCGCGGGACAGGGGGTCGGTGAAGCTTTCTTT. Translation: CASSAGQGVGEAFF.

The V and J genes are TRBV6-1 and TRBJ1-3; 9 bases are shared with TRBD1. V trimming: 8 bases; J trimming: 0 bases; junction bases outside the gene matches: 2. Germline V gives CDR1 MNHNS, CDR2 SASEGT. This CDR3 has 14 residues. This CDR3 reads CASDRGSSGNTIYF. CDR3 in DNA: TGTGCCAGCGACAGGGGGTCCTCTGGAAACACCATATATTTT.

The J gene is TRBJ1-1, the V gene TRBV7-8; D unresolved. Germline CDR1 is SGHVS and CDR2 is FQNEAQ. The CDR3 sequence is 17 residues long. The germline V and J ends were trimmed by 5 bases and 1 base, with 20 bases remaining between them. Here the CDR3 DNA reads TGTGCCAGCAGCACGCTAGCGCGGGGAGGAGAGAACACTGAAGCTTTCTTT. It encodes CASSTLARGGENTEAFF.

The CDR3: CASSFRGRSPLHF. The CDR3 bases are TGTGCCAGCAGTTTCAGGGGGCGGTCACCCCTCCACTTT. The V and J genes are TRBV27 and TRBJ1-6; 8 bases are a match to TRBD1. CDR3 length: 13 residues. The V gene's germline CDR1 is MNHEY and CDR2 SMNVEV (reference sequence). Trimming took 3 bases from V and 10 from J; bases not matched to a gene: 2.

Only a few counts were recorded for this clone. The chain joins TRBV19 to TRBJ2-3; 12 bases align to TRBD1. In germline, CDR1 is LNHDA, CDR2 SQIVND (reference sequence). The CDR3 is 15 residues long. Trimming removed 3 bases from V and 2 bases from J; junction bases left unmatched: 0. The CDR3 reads CASSMGQGATDTQYF. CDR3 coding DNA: TGTGCCAGTAGTATGGGACAGGGGGCCACAGATACGCAGTATTTT.

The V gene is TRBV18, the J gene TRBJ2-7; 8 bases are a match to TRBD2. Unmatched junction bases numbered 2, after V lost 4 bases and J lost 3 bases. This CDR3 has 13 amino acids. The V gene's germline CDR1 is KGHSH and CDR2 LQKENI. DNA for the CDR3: TGTGCCAGCTCACTTACTAGCGGCTACGAGCAGTACTTC. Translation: CASSLTSGYEQYF. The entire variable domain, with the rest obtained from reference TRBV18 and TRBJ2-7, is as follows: NAGVMQNPRHLVRRRGQEARLRCSPMKGHSHVYWYRQLPEEGLKFMVYLQKENIIDESGMPKERFSAEFPKEGPSILRIQQVVRGDSAAYFCASSLTSGYEQYFGPGTRLTVT.

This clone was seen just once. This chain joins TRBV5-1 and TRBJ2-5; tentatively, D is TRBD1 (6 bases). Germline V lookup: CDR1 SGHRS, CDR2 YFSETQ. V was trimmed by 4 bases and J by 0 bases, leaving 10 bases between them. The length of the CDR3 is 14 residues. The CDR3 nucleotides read TGCGCCAGCAGCGAGGGACACTACCAAGAGACCCAGTACTTC. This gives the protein CASSEGHYQETQYF.

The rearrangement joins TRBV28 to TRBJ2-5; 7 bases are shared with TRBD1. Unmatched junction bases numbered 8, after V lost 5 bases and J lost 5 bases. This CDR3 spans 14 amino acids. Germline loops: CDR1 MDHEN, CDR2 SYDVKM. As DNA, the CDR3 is TGTGCCAGCAGTCCCCCGGACAGGTGGGAGACCCAGTACTTC. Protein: CASSPPDRWETQYF. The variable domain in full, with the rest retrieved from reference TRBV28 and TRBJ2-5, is DVKVTQSSRYLVKRTGEKVFLECVQDMDHENMFWYRQDPGLGLRLIYFSYDVKMKEKGDIPEGYSVSREKKERFSLILESASTNQTSMYLCASSPPDRWETQYFGPGTRLLVL.

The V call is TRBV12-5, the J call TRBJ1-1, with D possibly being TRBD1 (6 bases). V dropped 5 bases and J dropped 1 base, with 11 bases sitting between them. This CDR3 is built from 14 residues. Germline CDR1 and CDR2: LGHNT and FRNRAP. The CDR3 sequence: CASGLGQPNTEAFF. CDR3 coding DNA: TGTGCTAGTGGTCTCGGACAGCCGAACACTGAAGCTTTCTTT.